The clone carrying this T cell receptor (beta chain) was detected many times. No antigen is known for it. The entry originates in a study of CD8 T cells in ankylosing spondylitis. The study's findings and limits: Seemingly distinctive of ankylosing spondylitis blood was a TCR beta motif formed by eight highly homologous variants. Reportedly, disease-linked clones are significantly enriched in ankylosing spondylitis patients' matched synovial fluid. Earlier authors reported some of these motif variants in reactive arthritis synovial fluid and blood.

Making use of molecular barcodes, quantitative 5'-RACE generated TCR beta libraries. TCRdb passed the 5' RACE reads through MiXCR, listing each CDR3 protein once. The table lists about 340,000 distinct CDR3 sequences, roughly 14% of them singletons. The V gene lost 5 bases and the J gene lost 0 bases, with 13 bases spanning the gap. The CDR3 runs to 15 residues. The germline V gene has CDR1 SNHLY and CDR2 FYNNEI. Sequencing was done on a sample of blood, either unsorted or a sorted T cell fraction (not recorded which). This clonotype originated in a male donor with ankylosing spondylitis or in good health (not recorded which). V gene TRBV2 combines with J gene TRBJ1-1, with D maybe TRBD1 (5 bases). Here the CDR3 reads CASSRGGDLNTEAFF. CDR3 in DNA: TGTGCCAGCAGTCGGGGGGGAGACCTGAACACTGAAGCTTTCTTT.